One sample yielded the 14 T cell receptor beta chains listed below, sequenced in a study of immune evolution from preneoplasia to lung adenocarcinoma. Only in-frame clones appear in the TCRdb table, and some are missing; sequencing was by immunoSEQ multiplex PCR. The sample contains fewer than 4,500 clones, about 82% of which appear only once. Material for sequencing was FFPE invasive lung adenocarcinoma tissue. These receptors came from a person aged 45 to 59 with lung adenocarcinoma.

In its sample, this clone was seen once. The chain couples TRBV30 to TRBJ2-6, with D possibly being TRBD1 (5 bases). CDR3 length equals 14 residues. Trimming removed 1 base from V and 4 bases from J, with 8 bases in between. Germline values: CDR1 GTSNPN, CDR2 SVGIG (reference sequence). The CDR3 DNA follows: TGTGCCTGGAGTGAAGGGGTCGGGGCCAACGTCCTGACTTTC. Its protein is CAWSEGVGANVLTF.

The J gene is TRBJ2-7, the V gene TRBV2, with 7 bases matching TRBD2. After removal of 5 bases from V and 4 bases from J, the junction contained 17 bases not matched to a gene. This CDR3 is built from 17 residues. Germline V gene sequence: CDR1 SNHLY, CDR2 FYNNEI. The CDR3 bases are TGTGCCAGCAGTTTGACAAGACCGGGACTAAAGAAATACGAGCAGTACTTC. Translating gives CASSLTRPGLKKYEQYF.

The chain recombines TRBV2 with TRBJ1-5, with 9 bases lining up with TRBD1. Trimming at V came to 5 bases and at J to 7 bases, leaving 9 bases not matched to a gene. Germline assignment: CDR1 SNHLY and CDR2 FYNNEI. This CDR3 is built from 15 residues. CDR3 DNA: TGTGCCAGCAGTCCCGGGACAGGGATGGGCCAGCCCCAGCATTTT. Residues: CASSPGTGMGQPQHF.

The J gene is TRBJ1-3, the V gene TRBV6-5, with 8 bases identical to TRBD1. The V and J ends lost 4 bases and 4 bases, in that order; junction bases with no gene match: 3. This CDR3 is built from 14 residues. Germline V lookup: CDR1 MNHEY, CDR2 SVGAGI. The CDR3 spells CASSFRTGGNTIYF. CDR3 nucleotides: TGTGCCAGCAGTTTTCGGACAGGGGGAAACACCATATATTTT.

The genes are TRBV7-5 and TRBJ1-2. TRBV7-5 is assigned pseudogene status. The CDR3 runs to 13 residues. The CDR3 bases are TGTGCCAGAAGCGTCGGGGGGTCCTATGGCTACACCTTC. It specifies CARSVGGSYGYTF.

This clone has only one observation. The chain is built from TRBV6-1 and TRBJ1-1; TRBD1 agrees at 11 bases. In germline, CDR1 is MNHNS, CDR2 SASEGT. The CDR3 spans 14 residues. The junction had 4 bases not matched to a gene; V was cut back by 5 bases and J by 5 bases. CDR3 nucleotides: TGTGCCAGCAGTTCGGACAGGGGGCTGACTGAAGCTTTCTTT. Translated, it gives CASSSDRGLTEAFF.

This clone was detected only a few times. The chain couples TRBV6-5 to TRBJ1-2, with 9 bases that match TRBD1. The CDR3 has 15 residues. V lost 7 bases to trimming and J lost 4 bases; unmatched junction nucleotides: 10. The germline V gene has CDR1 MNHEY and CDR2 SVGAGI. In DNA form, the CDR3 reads TGTGCCAGCACCAAACAGGGGGCCCTTGGCTATGGCTACACCTTC. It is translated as CASTKQGALGYGYTF.

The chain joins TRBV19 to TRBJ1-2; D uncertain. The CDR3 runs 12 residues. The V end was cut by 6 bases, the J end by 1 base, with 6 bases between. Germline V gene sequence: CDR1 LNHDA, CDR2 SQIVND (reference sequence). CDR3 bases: TGTGCCAGTAGGCCTGATAACTATGGCTACACCTTC. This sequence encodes CASRPDNYGYTF.

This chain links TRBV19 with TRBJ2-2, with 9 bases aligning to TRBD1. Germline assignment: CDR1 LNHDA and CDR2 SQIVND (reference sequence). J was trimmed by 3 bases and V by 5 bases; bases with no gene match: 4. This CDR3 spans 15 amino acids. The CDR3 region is CASSRRDRDTGELFF. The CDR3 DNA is TGTGCCAGTAGTCGGCGGGACAGGGACACCGGGGAGCTGTTTTTT.

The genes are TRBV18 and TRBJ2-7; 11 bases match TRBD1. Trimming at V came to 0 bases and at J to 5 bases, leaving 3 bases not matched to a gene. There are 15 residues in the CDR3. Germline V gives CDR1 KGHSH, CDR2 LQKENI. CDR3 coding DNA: TGTGCCAGCTCACCACCTGGACAGGGGGCCCACGAGCAGTACTTC. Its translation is CASSPPGQGAHEQYF.

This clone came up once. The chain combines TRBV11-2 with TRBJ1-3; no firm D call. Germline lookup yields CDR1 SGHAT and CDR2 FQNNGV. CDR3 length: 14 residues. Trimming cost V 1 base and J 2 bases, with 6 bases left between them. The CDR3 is CASSLGVTGNTIYF. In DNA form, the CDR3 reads TGTGCCAGCAGCTTAGGTGTAACTGGAAACACCATATATTTT.

CDR3 in DNA: TGTGCCAGCAGTGAAGGGGAGGGTACTAATGAAAAACTGTTTTTT. Translating it yields CASSEGEGTNEKLFF. This chain uses TRBV6-1 with TRBJ1-4; no reliable D call. Trimming shortened V by 1 base and J by 2 bases, and 8 bases separated the two germline ends. The CDR3 consists of 15 residues. CDR1 and CDR2 (germline): MNHNS, SASEGT.

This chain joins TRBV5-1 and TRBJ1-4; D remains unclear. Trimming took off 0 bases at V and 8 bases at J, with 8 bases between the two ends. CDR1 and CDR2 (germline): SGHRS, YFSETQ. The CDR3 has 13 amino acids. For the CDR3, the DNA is TGCGCCAGCAGCTTGGGAAGCCAGGAAAAACTGTTTTTT. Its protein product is CASSLGSQEKLFF.

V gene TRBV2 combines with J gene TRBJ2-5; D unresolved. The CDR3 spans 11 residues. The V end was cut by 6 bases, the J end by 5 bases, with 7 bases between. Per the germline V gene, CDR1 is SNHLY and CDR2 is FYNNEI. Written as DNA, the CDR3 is TGTGCCAGCAGGGTCCAGGAGACCCAGTACTTC. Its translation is CASRVQETQYF.